This T cell receptor (beta chain) was observed in a study of T cells in narcolepsy. J gave up 7 bases and V 3 bases, and 5 bases lay outside the gene matches. Germline V CDR1 and CDR2: MNHNS, SASEGT. The CDR3 sequence is 15 residues long. This clone was found a few times. The data were produced by immunoSEQ multiplex PCR, yet TCRdb's version contains in-frame clones alone and is incomplete. The data hold roughly 20,000 clones, with over 80% observed a single time. Sample: memory (CD45RA-) CD4+ T cells from blood. The clonotype was recovered from a human donor in good health. This chain uses TRBV6-1 with TRBJ1-4; TRBD1 matches at 10 bases. Here the CDR3 reads CASSDPGQGIEKLFF. CDR3 nucleotides: TGTGCCAGCAGTGATCCGGGACAGGGGATTGAAAAACTGTTTTTT.